This entry lists 9 T cell receptor beta chains sequenced from one sample in a study of shared clonotypes between healthy human individuals. Naive CD8 cells, CD45RO-negative and positively selected for CCR7, excluded terminally differentiated effector memory CD45RA+ cells. Method: immunoSEQ multiplex PCR; TCRdb's copy keeps in-frame clones and lacks some. The repertoire consists of about 2,200,000 clones, with 85% to 95% occurring once and the leading ten covering more than 1.5%. Sample: naive CD8+ T cells from PBMCs. The source is a man aged 18 to 35 in good health. Some clones in this sample may be carry-over from other donors' samples.

The chain recombines TRBV4-1 with TRBJ1-5; D gene unclear. CDR3 length: 14 residues. CDR1 is MGHRA and CDR2 is YSYEKL in the germline V gene. V lost 3 bases and J lost 1, with 7 bases in between. This CDR3 reads CASSQEDSNQPQHF. CDR3 in DNA: TGCGCCAGCAGCCAGGAGGACAGCAATCAGCCCCAGCATTTT.

About this clone: This specimen includes other DNA sequences encoding the same CDR3. This sequence joins TRBV27 and TRBJ2-7, with 14 bases that match TRBD2. CDR3 length equals 14 residues. CDR1 and CDR2 (germline): MNHEY, SMNVEV (reference sequence). With 5 bases clipped from V and 4 bases from J, the junction kept 1 base outside the gene matches. CDR3 in amino acids: CASSGLAGGYEQYF. As DNA, the CDR3 is TGTGCCAGCAGTGGACTAGCGGGAGGTTACGAGCAGTACTTC.

The J gene is TRBJ2-1, the V gene TRBV11-2; 7 positions match TRBD2. V trimming: 7 bases; J trimming: 1 base; junction bases outside the gene matches: 4. The CDR3 is 14 residues long. Germline CDR1 and CDR2: SGHAT and FQNNGV. The CDR3 loop is CASTEAGSYNEQFF. The CDR3 DNA reads TGTGCCAGCACCGAAGCGGGGTCCTACAATGAGCAGTTCTTC.

The chain recombines TRBV11-2 with TRBJ2-5, with 8 bases aligning to TRBD2. Per germline, CDR1 SGHAT and CDR2 FQNNGV. V trimming: 5 bases; J trimming: 2 bases; junction bases outside the gene matches: 7. This CDR3 comprises 15 residues. CDR3 amino acids: CASSPEREPQETQYF. DNA for the CDR3: TGTGCCAGCAGCCCGGAGCGGGAGCCGCAAGAGACCCAGTACTTC.

This rearrangement joins TRBV18 to TRBJ1-3; D remains ambiguous. Germline V gene sequence: CDR1 KGHSH, CDR2 LQKENI. Trimming shortened V by 3 bases and J by 4 bases, and 10 bases separated the two germline ends. The CDR3 is 14 amino acids. The CDR3 bases are TGTGCCAGCTCACCGTCCGCTCGAGGAAACACCATATATTTT. Residues: CASSPSARGNTIYF.

The chain combines TRBV5-6 with TRBJ2-3, with 7 positions matching TRBD2. The CDR3 extends over 12 amino acids. V shed 7 bases and J 6 bases; nucleotides not matched to a gene: 5. Germline V CDR1 and CDR2: SGHDT, YYEEEE. The CDR3 DNA follows: TGTGCCAGCGGGAGGGGTGGGGATACGCAGTATTTT. Protein: CASGRGGDTQYF.

The V call is TRBV5-6, the J call TRBJ2-2; a weak D match, TRBD1 (6 bases). Trimming stripped 2 bases from V and 4 bases from J, with 9 bases between. The CDR3 loop spans 14 amino acids. Germline CDR1 reads SGHDT; CDR2 reads YYEEEE. DNA of the CDR3: TGTGCCAGCAGCTTATACAGGGCCACCGGGGAGCTGTTTTTT. Protein sequence: CASSLYRATGELFF.

On this clone: Other DNA sequences in this sample translate to the same CDR3. J is TRBJ2-7 and V is TRBV10-3; 7 positions match TRBD2. Germline CDR1 reads ENHRY; CDR2 reads SYGVKD. The V gene end was trimmed by 3 bases and the J gene end by 4 bases; junction bases not matched to a gene: 6. The CDR3 has 14 amino acids. The CDR3 nucleotides are TGTGCCATCAGTGACGGGGGGAGGGGTTACGAGCAGTACTTC. Translating it yields CAISDGGRGYEQYF.

The chain joins TRBV6-1 to TRBJ2-4; D might be TRBD1 (6 bases). The V end lost 2 bases, the J end lost 14 bases, and 10 bases lay between the germline ends. CDR3 length equals 11 residues. The V gene's germline CDR1 is MNHNS and CDR2 SASEGT. The CDR3 coding sequence is TGTGCCAGCAGTGAATATCACAGGGAGTACTTC. Amino acids: CASSEYHREYF.